The 3 T cell receptor beta chains below all came from one sample that was sequenced in a study of vaccination effects on CD4 cells after COVID-19. Libraries were prepared by immunoSEQ multiplex PCR; TCRdb keeps only in-frame clonotypes and omits some of them. The repertoire holds 60,000 to 75,000 clones, with about 69% as singletons. What these receptors recognize is not known. Antigen-specific CD4+ T cells were expanded (with viral peptide pools) by the ViraFEST assay ahead of sequencing. Culture lasted roughly 9 days before CD4+ T cell isolation. SARS-CoV-2 infected the person between March and December 2020, as confirmed by PCR. This specimen was CD4+ T cells from PBMCs cultured with HIV peptides, taken before COVID-19 vaccination. The subset: HIV-1 Nef peptide pool negative control/reference culture. These receptors all come from a human donor who had a prior SARS-CoV-2 infection.

This clone has only a few counts. The chain joins TRBV7-9 to TRBJ2-7; 8 bases are shared with TRBD2. Germline V gene sequence: CDR1 SEHNR, CDR2 FQNEAQ (reference sequence). Trimming cost V 5 bases and J 1 base; bases outside gene matches: 4. This CDR3 comprises 14 residues. CDR3 amino acids: CASSVAGGSYEQYF. The DNA of the CDR3 is TGTGCCAGCAGCGTGGCGGGGGGTTCCTACGAGCAGTACTTC.

The genes are TRBV11-3 and TRBJ1-4; D is unclear. The CDR3 runs to 16 residues. Between the trimmed V and J ends, which lost 4 bases and 0 bases, there was a span of 12 bases. CDR1 SGHNT and CDR2 YENEEA come from the germline V gene. CDR3 in amino acids: CASSYRHSPTNEKLFF. The CDR3 DNA follows: TGTGCCAGCAGCTACCGGCACTCTCCAACTAATGAAAAACTGTTTTTT.

This clone showed up just once. The chain couples TRBV15 to TRBJ2-7; unclear D gene. The CDR3 is 14 residues long. Germline V gene lookup returns CDR1 LNHNV and CDR2 YYDKDF (reference sequence). V was shortened by 0 bases and J by 4 bases, with 10 bases between the two germline ends. The DNA for the CDR3 is TGTGCCACCAGCAGAGATATAGCCGGATACGAGCAGTACTTC. This translates into CATSRDIAGYEQYF.